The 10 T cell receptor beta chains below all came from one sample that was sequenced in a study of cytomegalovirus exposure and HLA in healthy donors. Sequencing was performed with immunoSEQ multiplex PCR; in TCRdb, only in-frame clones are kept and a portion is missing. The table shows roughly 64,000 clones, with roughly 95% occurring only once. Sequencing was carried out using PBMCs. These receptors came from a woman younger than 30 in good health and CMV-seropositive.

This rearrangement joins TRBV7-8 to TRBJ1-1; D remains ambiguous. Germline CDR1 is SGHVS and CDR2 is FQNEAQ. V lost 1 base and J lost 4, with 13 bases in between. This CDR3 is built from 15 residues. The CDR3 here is CASSLDPGKITEAFF. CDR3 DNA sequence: TGTGCCAGCAGCTTAGATCCGGGTAAGATCACTGAAGCTTTCTTT. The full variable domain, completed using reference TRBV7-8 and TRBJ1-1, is GAGVSQSPRYKVAKRGQDVALRCDPISGHVSLFWYQQALGQGPEFLTYFQNEAQLDKSGLPSDRFFAERPEGSVSTLKIQRTQQEDSAVYLCASSLDPGKITEAFFGQGTRLTVV.

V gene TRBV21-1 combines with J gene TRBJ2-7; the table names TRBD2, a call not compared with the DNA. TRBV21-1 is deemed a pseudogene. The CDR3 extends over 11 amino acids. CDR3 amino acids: CASSKVDEQYF. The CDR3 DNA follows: TGTGCCAGCAGCAAAGTCGACGAGCAGTACTTC.

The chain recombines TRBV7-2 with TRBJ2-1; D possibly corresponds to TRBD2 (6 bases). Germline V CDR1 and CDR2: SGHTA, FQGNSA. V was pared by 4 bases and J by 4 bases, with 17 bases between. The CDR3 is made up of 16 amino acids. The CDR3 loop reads CASSSRDSYTYNEQFF. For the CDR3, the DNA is TGTGCCAGCAGCTCCCGGGACTCCTACACGTACAATGAGCAGTTCTTC.

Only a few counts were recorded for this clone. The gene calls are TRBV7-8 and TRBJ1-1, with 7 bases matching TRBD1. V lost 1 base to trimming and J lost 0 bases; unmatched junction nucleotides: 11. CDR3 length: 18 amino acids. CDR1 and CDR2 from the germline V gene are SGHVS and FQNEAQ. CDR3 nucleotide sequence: TGTGCCAGCAGCTTAGGAGGCGGGACAGTGAACATGAACACTGAAGCTTTCTTT. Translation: CASSLGGGTVNMNTEAFF.

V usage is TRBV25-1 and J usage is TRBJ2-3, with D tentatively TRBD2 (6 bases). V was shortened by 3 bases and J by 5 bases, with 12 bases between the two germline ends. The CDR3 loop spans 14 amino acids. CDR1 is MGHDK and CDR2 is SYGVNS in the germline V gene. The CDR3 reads CASSDVGGGDTQYF. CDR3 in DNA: TGTGCCAGCAGTGACGTTGGGGGAGGAGATACGCAGTATTTT.

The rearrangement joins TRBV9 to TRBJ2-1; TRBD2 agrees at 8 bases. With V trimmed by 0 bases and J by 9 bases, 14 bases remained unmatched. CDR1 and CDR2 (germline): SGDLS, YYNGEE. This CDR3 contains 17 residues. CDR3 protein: CASSVEAGGARLGEQFF. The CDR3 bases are TGTGCCAGCAGCGTAGAAGCCGGGGGGGCCCGGTTAGGTGAGCAGTTCTTC. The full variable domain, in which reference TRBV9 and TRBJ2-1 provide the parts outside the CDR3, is DSGVTQTPKHLITATGQRVTLRCSPRSGDLSVYWYQQSLDQGLQFLIQYYNGEERAKGNILERFSAQQFPDLHSELNLSSLELGDSALYFCASSVEAGGARLGEQFFGPGTRLTVL.

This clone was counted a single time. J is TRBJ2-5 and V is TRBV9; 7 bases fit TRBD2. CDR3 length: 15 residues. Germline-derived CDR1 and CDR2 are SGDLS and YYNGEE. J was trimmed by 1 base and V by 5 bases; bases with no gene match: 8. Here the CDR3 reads CASSGRAESQETQYF. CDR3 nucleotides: TGTGCCAGCAGTGGGAGGGCCGAATCCCAAGAGACCCAGTACTTC.

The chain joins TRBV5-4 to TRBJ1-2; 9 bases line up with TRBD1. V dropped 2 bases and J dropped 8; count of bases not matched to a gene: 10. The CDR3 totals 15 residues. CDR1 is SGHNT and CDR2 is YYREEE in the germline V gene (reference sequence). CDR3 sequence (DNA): TGTGCCAGCAGCTTACCGGACAGGGGCGGAGGAGGCTACACCTTC. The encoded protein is CASSLPDRGGGGYTF.

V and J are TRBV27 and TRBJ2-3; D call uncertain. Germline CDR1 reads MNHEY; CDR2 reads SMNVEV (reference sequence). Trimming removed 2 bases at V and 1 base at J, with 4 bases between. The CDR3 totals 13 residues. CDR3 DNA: TGTGCCAGCAGTTTACTTCGCACAGATACGCAGTATTTT. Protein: CASSLLRTDTQYF.

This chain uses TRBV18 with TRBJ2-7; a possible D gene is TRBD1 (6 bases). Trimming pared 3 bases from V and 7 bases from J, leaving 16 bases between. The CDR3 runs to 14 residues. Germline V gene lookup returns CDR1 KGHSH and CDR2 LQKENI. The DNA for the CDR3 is TGTGCCAGCTCACCCAGGGGATCGTCGGGGGAGCAGTACTTC. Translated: CASSPRGSSGEQYF.